This record covers a single T cell receptor beta chain. The entry originates in a study of shared clonotypes between healthy human individuals. Study context: Used for every donor were three CD4 naive, three CD4 memory, two CD8 naive and one CD8 memory plate.

Each subset's genomic DNA was shared equally among a number of immunoSEQ plates. Only in-frame clones appear in the TCRdb table, and some are missing; sequencing was by immunoSEQ multiplex PCR. The data contain around 1.6 million clones, around 98% of them singletons. From germline, CDR1 is SGHTA and CDR2 FQGNSA. V was trimmed by 5 bases and J by 2 bases, leaving 6 bases between them. The CDR3 is 13 amino acids. The V call is TRBV7-2, the J call TRBJ2-2; D gene uncertain. The sequence was collected from a man under 40 in good health. The sample comprised naive CD4+ T cells sorted from blood. The subset: CD45RA+ positively selected. The CDR3 DNA sequence: TGTGCCAGCAGCATTATCAACACCGGGGAGCTGTTTTTT. It is translated as CASSIINTGELFF.